This TCR beta chain appears in the sequencing data of a study of T cells in women clearing cervical HPV infection. As for the study in general: Women with histologically confirmed HPV16-related CIN3 or worse, 2 with invasive cancer, served as cases. Case blood drawn at lesion detection; control blood after infection cleared. Study-wide findings and caveats: Effector/memory and HPV-specific T cells were not isolated, and association timing is unknown.

Clones were read by immunoSEQ multiplex PCR, and TCRdb kept only the in-frame ones, dropping some. The repertoire shows fewer than 30,000 clones; the top ten hold roughly 5.3%. CDR3 size: 15 residues. Germline CDR1 reads LNHDA; CDR2 reads SQIVND (reference sequence). V was pared by 3 bases and J by 0 bases, with 9 bases between. Each participant carried one incident cervical HPV16 infection only. As concerns this clone: No antigen is known for it. Read sequence stops 3 residues before the CDR3 end, and the germline J gene provides the missing end.

This receptor was taken from a woman aged 18-70 years with a cervical HPV16 infection that either progressed to CIN3+ or cleared (not recorded which). Source material: blood buffy coat. V gene TRBV19 combines with J gene TRBJ1-5; no clear D. The CDR3 DNA, read in part, is TGTGCCAGTAGTATGATGCAGTATAGCAATCAGCCC. Protein product: CASSMMQYSNQP. The entire CDR3 protein reads CASSMMQYSNQPQHF.